This TCR beta chain emerged from a study of blood T cell repertoires in COVID-19. Study as a whole: Whether acute or convalescent, the COVID-19 samples came from the United States, Italy and Spain. T cells, B-cell-depleted T cells, or PBMCs provided the cDNA or gDNA that served as material.

Those enrolled in Seattle joined during active infection and were followed longitudinally afterward. In the original workflow: Cell counts per sample came from amplifying reference gene primers. TCRdb keeps only in-frame clones here, not all; method: immunoSEQ multiplex PCR. That table furnishes V, J and clone size, whereas the DNA furnished D and trimming. The sample has around 440,000 clones; roughly 88% are singletons. The receptor was isolated from a woman aged 45-59 years with COVID-19, enrolled during active disease. Sequencing input: peripheral blood.

The CDR3 DNA follows: TGTGCCATCAGTGTGGAGTCCCCTGGGACTGAAGCTTTCTTT. Translated, it gives CAISVESPGTEAFF. V is TRBV10-3 and J is TRBJ1-1; D is unclear. V was cut by 4 bases and J by 5 bases, with 14 bases left in between. Per the germline V gene, CDR1 is ENHRY and CDR2 is SYGVKD. The length of the CDR3 is 14 residues.